The 22 T cell receptor beta chains in this list originate from one sample, sequenced in a study of blood T cell repertoires in COVID-19. The table came from immunoSEQ multiplex PCR; TCRdb's copy has only in-frame clones and leaves some out. The sample lists around 170,000 clones, approximately 83% seen once, with 10% to 15% in the top ten. Sequencing was carried out using peripheral blood. The receptors originated from a man aged 65-85 years who had recovered from COVID-19.

This clone was detected only once. The CDR3 loop is CASGDPRERMQFF. The CDR3 DNA reads as TGCGCCAGCGGAGACCCTAGGGAGAGGATGCAGTTCTTC. The chain carries TRBV5-1 and TRBJ2-1, with D maybe TRBD2 (5 bases). This CDR3 has 13 amino acids. CDR1 is SGHRS, CDR2 YFSETQ, per germline. Trimming stripped 7 bases from V and 12 bases from J, with 20 bases between.

The V and J genes are TRBV4-1 and TRBJ2-7; 11 positions match TRBD2. With 0 bases clipped from V and 3 bases from J, the junction kept 10 bases outside the gene matches. The germline CDR1 and CDR2 sequences are MGHRA and YSYEKL. The CDR3 is 18 residues long. The CDR3, as DNA: TGCGCCAGCAGCCAAGATTTTCGGCCTAGCGGGAGGAACTACGAGCAGTACTTC. Residues: CASSQDFRPSGRNYEQYF.

This rearrangement joins TRBV18 to TRBJ2-1, with 7 bases aligning to TRBD1. This CDR3 is 14 amino acids long. The junction had 2 bases not matched to a gene; V was cut back by 3 bases and J by 3 bases. Germline V gene data show CDR1 as KGHSH and CDR2 as LQKENI. CDR3 DNA: TGTGCCAGCTCACCTGGGACAGACTACAATGAGCAGTTCTTC. Amino acids: CASSPGTDYNEQFF.

The rearrangement uses TRBV18 and TRBJ1-1; possibly TRBD1 for D (5 bases). This CDR3 has 14 amino acids. In germline, CDR1 is KGHSH, CDR2 LQKENI. Trimming shortened V by 4 bases and J by 0 bases, and 9 bases separated the two germline ends. DNA for the CDR3: TGTGCCAGCTCACGACAGAATTTGAACACTGAAGCTTTCTTT. Protein: CASSRQNLNTEAFF.

The chain recombines TRBV6-4 with TRBJ2-1; 13 bases agree with TRBD2. This CDR3 has 17 residues. V shed 3 bases, J shed 8 bases, and the junction held 10 bases outside the gene matches. Germline CDR1 is MRHNA and CDR2 is SNTAGT. The CDR3 region is CASSESEGLAGRYEQFF. The DNA for the CDR3 is TGTGCCAGCAGTGAGTCTGAGGGACTAGCGGGGAGATATGAGCAGTTCTTC.

J is TRBJ2-3 and V is TRBV6-5; 11 nucleotides line up with TRBD2. The CDR3 totals 15 residues. Germline V CDR1 and CDR2: MNHEY, SVGAGI. V shed 6 bases, J shed 1 base, and the junction held 3 bases outside the gene matches. The CDR3 reads CASRTLAGGTDTQYF. In DNA, the CDR3 is TGTGCCAGCAGAACACTAGCGGGGGGCACAGATACGCAGTATTTT.

The chain recombines TRBV27 with TRBJ1-2, with TRBD1 identical over 11 bases. Germline CDR1 reads MNHEY; CDR2 reads SMNVEV (reference sequence). J lost 10 bases, V lost 6 bases, and 10 bases had no gene match. This CDR3 is 14 amino acids long. CDR3 DNA: TGTGCCAGCAGACCGGGCCCGGGACAGGGGGACTACACCTTC. It codes for CASRPGPGQGDYTF.

This clone was detected ten times or more. The chain recombines TRBV4-1 with TRBJ1-5; D is unresolved. The V end was cut by 1 base, the J end by 8 bases, with 6 bases between. The CDR3 is made up of 12 amino acids. The V gene's germline CDR1 is MGHRA and CDR2 YSYEKL. CDR3 protein: CASSQGLEPQHF. Written as DNA, the CDR3 is TGCGCCAGCAGCCAAGGGCTGGAGCCCCAGCATTTT.

This clone was counted a few times. This sequence joins TRBV10-3 and TRBJ2-7; D possibly corresponds to TRBD2 (6 bases). CDR3 length equals 13 residues. The germline V gene encodes CDR1 ENHRY and CDR2 SYGVKD. Trimming shortened V by 10 bases and J by 6 bases, and 19 bases separated the two germline ends. As DNA, the CDR3 is TGTGCCACCGGGGGTGCCTCCATTGGCGAGCAGTACTTC. Amino acid sequence: CATGGASIGEQYF.

The V and J genes are TRBV28 and TRBJ1-5; D perhaps matches TRBD1 (6 bases). Germline values: CDR1 MDHEN, CDR2 SYDVKM. The CDR3 has 15 amino acids. V lost 5 bases and J 7 bases, leaving 18 bases between the germline ends. CDR3 sequence (DNA): TGTGCCAGCAGTACAGCCCTACAGGGCGGGCAGCCCCAGCATTTT. This codes for CASSTALQGGQPQHF.

The genes are TRBV10-1 and TRBJ2-1; D may be TRBD2 (6 bases). This CDR3 contains 14 residues. Germline CDR1 is WNHNN and CDR2 is SYGVQD (reference sequence). The V end was cut by 2 bases, the J end by 4 bases, with 9 bases between. CDR3 sequence: CASSEGGSYNEQFF. CDR3 nucleotide sequence: TGCGCCAGCAGTGAGGGGGGGAGTTACAATGAGCAGTTCTTC.

The chain recombines TRBV2 with TRBJ2-5, with D perhaps matching TRBD1 (6 bases). Per the germline V gene, CDR1 is SNHLY and CDR2 is FYNNEI. V lost 5 bases to trimming and J lost 5 bases, with 12 bases between them. This CDR3 spans 13 amino acids. This CDR3 is CASSYQGMETQYF. The CDR3 DNA is TGTGCCAGCAGTTACCAGGGGATGGAGACCCAGTACTTC.

This clone showed up just a few times. The gene calls are TRBV7-2 and TRBJ2-7; 9 bases are shared with TRBD2. CDR3 length equals 15 residues. The J segment lost 7 bases and the V segment lost 5 bases, leaving 12 bases of the junction unmatched. Germline V gene sequence: CDR1 SGHTA, CDR2 FQGNSA. CDR3 in amino acids: CASSGGSGLAREQYF. The CDR3 DNA sequence: TGTGCCAGCAGCGGGGGGAGCGGACTAGCGCGAGAGCAGTACTTC.

The chain joins TRBV10-3 to TRBJ2-5; TRBD1 matches at 8 bases. Per germline, CDR1 ENHRY and CDR2 SYGVKD. The junction had 8 bases not matched to a gene; V was cut back by 6 bases and J by 5 bases. The CDR3 spans 14 residues. The CDR3 nucleotides are TGTGCCATCAGACCCGACAGGGGAGGCGAGACCCAGTACTTC. The encoded protein is CAIRPDRGGETQYF.

The chain is built from TRBV29-1 and TRBJ2-1; perhaps TRBD1 as D (5 bases). The germline V gene encodes CDR1 SQVTM and CDR2 ANQGSEA. V lost 6 bases to trimming and J lost 0 bases, with 12 bases between them. The CDR3 runs 14 residues. The CDR3 DNA is TGCAGCGTCCGGACAAAGAGCTCCTACAATGAGCAGTTCTTC. As protein: CSVRTKSSYNEQFF.

The chain is built from TRBV6-1 and TRBJ1-1; perhaps TRBD1 as D (6 bases). Between the trimmed V and J ends, which lost 3 bases and 4 bases, there was a span of 12 bases. Germline V CDR1 and CDR2: MNHNS, SASEGT. The CDR3 is made up of 14 amino acids. DNA of the CDR3: TGTGCCAGCAGTGAGCCCGGGACACCCACTGAAGCTTTCTTT. This translates into CASSEPGTPTEAFF.

V usage is TRBV5-1 and J usage is TRBJ1-5, with D possibly TRBD1 on 5 matching bases. From germline, CDR1 is SGHRS and CDR2 YFSETQ. CDR3 length: 17 residues. With 0 bases removed from V and 3 bases from J, the gap between germline ends came to 16 bases. CDR3 loop: CASSLGSTAGDNQPQHF. CDR3 sequence (DNA): TGCGCCAGCAGCTTGGGATCCACAGCGGGGGACAATCAGCCCCAGCATTTT.

This chain connects TRBV3-1 (or the pseudogene TRBV3-2) to TRBJ1-1, with no clear D. Between the trimmed V and J ends, which lost 0 bases and 1 base, there was a span of 12 bases. The CDR3 is 16 amino acids. CDR1 is LGHDT and CDR2 is YNNKEL in the germline V gene (reference sequence). CDR3 DNA sequence: TGTGCCAGCAGCCAAGAGCGAATCTCGGGGAACACTGAAGCTTTCTTT. It encodes CASSQERISGNTEAFF.

The J gene is TRBJ1-2, the V gene TRBV18; 9 bases match TRBD1. CDR1 and CDR2 from the germline V gene are KGHSH and LQKENI. Losses at the gene ends were 5 bases for V and 7 bases for J; bases not matched to a gene: 11. The CDR3 is 15 amino acids. CDR3 amino acids: CASSSRDRDSGGYTF. Written as DNA, the CDR3 is TGTGCCAGCTCATCACGGGACAGGGACTCCGGTGGCTACACCTTC.

The chain employs TRBV27 and TRBJ1-5; 11 nucleotides agree with TRBD1. V lost 6 bases to trimming and J lost 7 bases; unmatched junction nucleotides: 17. Germline V gene lookup returns CDR1 MNHEY and CDR2 SMNVEV (reference sequence). The CDR3 runs 18 residues. This CDR3 reads CASSPLGIRTGGEQPQHF. In DNA form, the CDR3 reads TGTGCCAGCAGCCCCCTTGGTATTCGGACAGGGGGCGAACAGCCCCAGCATTTT.

This clone appeared once. This chain links TRBV10-3 with TRBJ2-7, with 10 bases aligning to TRBD2. Germline V CDR1 and CDR2: ENHRY, SYGVKD. The CDR3 extends over 19 amino acids. J was trimmed by 5 bases and V by 2 bases; bases with no gene match: 18. CDR3 sequence reads: CAISEKQREGPHTWNEQYF. The CDR3 coding sequence is TGTGCCATCAGTGAGAAGCAGCGGGAGGGCCCCCACACCTGGAACGAGCAGTACTTC.

The chain recombines TRBV3-1 (or the pseudogene TRBV3-2) with TRBJ2-1, with a possible D match to TRBD1 (6 bases). V dropped 5 bases and J dropped 6 bases, with 14 bases sitting between them. CDR1 LGHDT and CDR2 YNNKEL come from the germline V gene (reference sequence). The CDR3 totals 14 residues. The CDR3 DNA reads as TGTGCCAGCAGCTCTCAGGGGTTGGGCAATGAGCAGTTCTTC. It encodes CASSSQGLGNEQFF.